The 6 T cell receptor beta chains in this list originate from one sample, sequenced in a study of T cells in tuberculosis. The time point: new active TB diagnosis, blood taken before or within 7 days of starting treatment. Assay: immunoSEQ multiplex PCR; the TCRdb copy retains only in-frame clones and omits some. The sample has 25,000 to 35,000 clones, 92% seen once. Specimen: PBMCs, collected at tuberculosis diagnosis. These receptor sequences come from an adult with tuberculosis.

The chain has TRBV5-4 and TRBJ1-5, with D possibly TRBD1 on 5 matching bases. Germline CDR1 and CDR2: SGHNT and YYREEE (reference sequence). The V and J ends lost 4 bases and 9 bases respectively, with 17 bases between them. The CDR3 is 14 residues long. CDR3 in amino acids: CASSIQGGGGPQHF. CDR3 DNA sequence: TGTGCCAGCAGCATTCAGGGCGGGGGAGGGCCCCAGCATTTT.

The rearrangement uses TRBV28 and TRBJ2-2; the match to TRBD2 covers 8 bases. Losses at the gene ends were 10 bases for V and 5 bases for J; bases not matched to a gene: 6. Germline V gene data show CDR1 as MDHEN and CDR2 as SYDVKM. This CDR3 has 13 amino acids. For the CDR3, the DNA is TGTGCCACCACGGGAGGGAGGACCGGGGAGCTGTTTTTT. Translation: CATTGGRTGELFF.

This chain joins TRBV6-1 and TRBJ2-7; D is perhaps TRBD1 (5 bases). CDR3 length: 13 amino acids. V dropped 3 bases and J dropped 3 bases, with 9 bases sitting between them. Germline V CDR1 and CDR2: MNHNS, SASEGT. The CDR3 region is CASSEERGYEQYF. DNA for the CDR3: TGTGCCAGCAGTGAGGAAAGGGGCTACGAGCAGTACTTC.

CDR3 sequence reads: CASSLARVSQETQYF. The CDR3 nucleotides read TGTGCCAGCTCACTTGCGCGGGTCTCCCAAGAGACCCAGTACTTC. The chain employs TRBV18 and TRBJ2-5, with D maybe TRBD2 (5 bases). The V gene lost 4 bases and the J gene lost 1 base, with 13 bases spanning the gap. CDR3 length: 15 residues. Germline CDR1 and CDR2: KGHSH and LQKENI. The entire variable domain, with the rest obtained from reference TRBV18 and TRBJ2-5, is as follows: NAGVMQNPRHLVRRRGQEARLRCSPMKGHSHVYWYRQLPEEGLKFMVYLQKENIIDESGMPKERFSAEFPKEGPSILRIQQVVRGDSAAYFCASSLARVSQETQYFGPGTRLLVL.

V gene TRBV5-1 combines with J gene TRBJ1-5; D ambiguous. The germline V and J ends were trimmed by 0 bases and 4 bases, with 5 bases remaining between them. This CDR3 comprises 13 residues. The germline V gene encodes CDR1 SGHRS and CDR2 YFSETQ. CDR3 bases: TGCGCCAGCAGCTTGGGAGAAAATCAGCCCCAGCATTTT. Its translation is CASSLGENQPQHF.

The chain carries TRBV7-2 and TRBJ2-7; no definite D call. V lost 1 base, J lost 1 base, and 5 bases lay in between. Germline assignment: CDR1 SGHTA and CDR2 FQGNSA. The CDR3 totals 13 residues. CDR3 residues: CASSLVFSYEQYF. CDR3 sequence (DNA): TGTGCCAGCAGCTTAGTCTTTTCCTACGAGCAGTACTTC.